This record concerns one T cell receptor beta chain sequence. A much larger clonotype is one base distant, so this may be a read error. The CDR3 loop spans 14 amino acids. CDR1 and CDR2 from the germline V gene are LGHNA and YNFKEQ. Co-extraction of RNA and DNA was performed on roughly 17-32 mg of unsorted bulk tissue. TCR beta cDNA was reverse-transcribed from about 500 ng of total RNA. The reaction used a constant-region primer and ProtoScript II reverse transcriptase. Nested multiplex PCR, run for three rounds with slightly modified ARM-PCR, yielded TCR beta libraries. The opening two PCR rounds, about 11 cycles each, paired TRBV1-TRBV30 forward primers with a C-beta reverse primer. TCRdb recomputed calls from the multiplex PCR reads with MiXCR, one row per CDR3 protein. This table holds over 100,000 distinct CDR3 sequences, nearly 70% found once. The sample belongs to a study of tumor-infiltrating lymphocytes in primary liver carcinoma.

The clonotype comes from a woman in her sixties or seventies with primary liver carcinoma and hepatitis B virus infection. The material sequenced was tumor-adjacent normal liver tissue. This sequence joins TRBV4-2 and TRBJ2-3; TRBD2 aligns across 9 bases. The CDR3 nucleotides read TGTGTCAGCTCGGCGGGAGGGCCCACAGATACGCAGTATTTT. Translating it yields CVSSAGGPTDTQYF.